This T cell receptor beta chain was sequenced in a study of CD8+ T cells in alopecia areata (dated 2018 in TCRdb). Concerning the study at large: The treated patients took part in an open-label pilot trial in which moderate-to-severe alopecia areata was treated with oral tofacitinib at 5 to 10 mg twice daily. To study T cell clonal expansion in alopecia areata, the researchers applied high-throughput TCRbeta sequencing to both the C3H/HeJ mouse model and human patients. In humans, TCRbeta sequencing was performed on scalp tissue and on sorted CD4+ and CD8+ peripheral blood T cells from healthy controls and from patients with patchy or totalis/universalis alopecia areata. Scalp clonality was compared across normal scalp (n=4), patchy alopecia areata scalp (n=8), and alopecia totalis/universalis scalp (n=8). Biopsies were taken from tofacitinib-treated patients at baseline and at 4 and 24 weeks of treatment, and a later scalp biopsy was taken in several of the tofacitinib-treated patients. Patients stayed on tofacitinib for 6 to 18 months and then had 6 months of follow-up off drug so that delayed response and recurrence could be assessed. Disease severity in treated patients was measured with the SALT score, which quantifies the percentage of affected scalp surface area. RNA was obtained with the PAXgene miRNA kit for fixed scalp, the miRNeasy kit for PBMCs, and the RNeasy kit for mouse skin. TCRbeta CDR3 regions were amplified by immunoSEQ multiplex PCR with 35 Vbeta forward and 13 Jbeta reverse primers. Overall study outcomes, separate from this receptor: Because the treated cohort was small and had only one nonresponder, larger studies are needed to examine links between baseline CD8+ expansion and response. Shared TCR sequences between patients were less evident than in mice, which may be partly attributable to HLA diversity in the patient population. Many expanded lesional clones were found to persist in scalp and blood during tofacitinib treatment, and relapse after treatment cessation may be partly explained by this persistence. With tofacitinib, both scalp clonality and the number of expanded CD8+ clones among the top 100 scalp clones went down significantly. Lesional scalp, especially in alopecia totalis/universalis, showed higher clonality and more expanded CD8+ clones than normal scalp, suggesting antigenic drive. Resident alphabeta T cells in normal human skin are also sequenced, complicating scalp TCR repertoire analysis, unlike mouse skin dominated by gammadelta T cells.

Read against the paper, the sample's time point label means: more than three weeks on oral tofacitinib. What the treatment or condition label conveys for this sample: oral pan-JAK inhibitor, 5-10 mg twice daily. Lesional scalp punch biopsies and peripheral blood were obtained from alopecia areata patients. After PBMCs were isolated by density centrifugation and stained for CD3, CD4 and CD8, a FACSAria was used to sort CD4+ and CD8+ T cells. From the germline V gene, CDR1 is SGHAT and CDR2 is FQNNGV. V is clipped by 5 bases and J by 10 bases, and the sequence between their germline boundaries is 26 bases long. Including the terminal cysteine and phenylalanine, the CDR3 comprises 16 residues. Kept here is only the CDR3 DNA, which spans 48 bases and is read in frame from base 1. On this clone itself: The antigen it recognizes is unknown. Qualities for individual bases were not recorded, and no much larger clone is one base off.

Receptors were amplified or captured by the immunoSEQ multiplex PCR assay. For TCR sequencing, RNA was extracted from every sample and reverse transcribed into cDNA to serve as template. First-strand cDNA was synthesized using SuperScript III with a 2:1 mix of oligo-dT and random hexamers. A synthetic immune receptor repertoire was used to measure amplification bias, and any remaining bias was corrected computationally. Per the original workflow: Raw reads were preprocessed for error removal, and CDR3 was defined according to IMGT conventions as running from the conserved cysteine to phenylalanine. To get clonality, Shannon entropy was normalized by log2 of the number of productive unique TCRs and the result was subtracted from 1. Whether each scalp clone was CD4 or CD8 was inferred by checking scalp TCRbeta sequences against the CD4 and CD8 repertoires from sorted blood. This is the immuneACCESS table as TCRdb keeps it, with only in-frame sequences that have V and J called. A part of the clones is gone; compared with another copy, unresolved V genes explain less than half, and the rest is unexplained. The V and J calls and clone size come from that table; D and trimming were worked out from the DNA. The sample profile shows around 200,000 clones; about 60% of them were found once. The ten largest clones add up to over 0.55% of the sample.

This clonotype was sampled from a human donor with alopecia areata. The material sequenced was CD4+ T cells sorted from blood, taken at week 4, from a patient treated with tofacitinib. Recombination linked TRBV11-2 to TRBJ1-1; a weak D assignment points to TRBD1 (6 bases agree). This receptor carries the CDR3 CASSRRGVSTSGGAFF. In nucleotide form, the sequence is TGTGCCAGCAGCCGCAGGGGCGTCAGTACCTCTGGCGGAGCTTTCTTT.